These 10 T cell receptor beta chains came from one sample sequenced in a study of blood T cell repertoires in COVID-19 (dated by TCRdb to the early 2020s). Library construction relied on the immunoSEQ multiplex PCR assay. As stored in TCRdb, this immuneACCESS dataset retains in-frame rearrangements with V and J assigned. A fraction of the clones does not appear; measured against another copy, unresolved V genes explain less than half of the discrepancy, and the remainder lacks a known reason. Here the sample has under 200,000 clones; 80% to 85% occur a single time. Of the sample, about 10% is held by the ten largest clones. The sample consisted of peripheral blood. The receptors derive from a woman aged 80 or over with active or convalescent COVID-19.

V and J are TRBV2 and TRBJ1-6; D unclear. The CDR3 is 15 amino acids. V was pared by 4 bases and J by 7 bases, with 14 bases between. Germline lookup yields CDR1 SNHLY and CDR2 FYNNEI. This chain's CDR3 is CASSGSGLGNSPLHF. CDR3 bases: TGTGCCAGCAGTGGTTCGGGGTTGGGGAATTCACCCCTCCACTTT.

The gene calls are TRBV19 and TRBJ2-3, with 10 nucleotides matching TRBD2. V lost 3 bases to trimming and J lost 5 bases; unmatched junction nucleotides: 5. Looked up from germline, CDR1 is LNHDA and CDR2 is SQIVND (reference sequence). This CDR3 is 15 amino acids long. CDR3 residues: CASSITSGVGDTQYF. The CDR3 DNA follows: TGTGCCAGTAGTATTACTAGCGGGGTGGGAGATACGCAGTATTTT.

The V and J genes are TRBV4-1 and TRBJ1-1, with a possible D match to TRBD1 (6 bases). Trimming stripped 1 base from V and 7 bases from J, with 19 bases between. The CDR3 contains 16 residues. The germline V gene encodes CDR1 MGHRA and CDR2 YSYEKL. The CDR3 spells CASSQVVVSRGGEAFF. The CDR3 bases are TGCGCCAGCAGCCAAGTTGTCGTGTCCAGGGGTGGTGAAGCTTTCTTT.

The DNA for the CDR3 is TGTGCCAGCAGCTTAGGACCTTGGGGCATAGATTACTCCAATTCACCCCTCCACTTT. It translates to CASSLGPWGIDYSNSPLHF. The chain links TRBV7-2 to TRBJ1-6, with a tentative D call TRBD1 (5 bases). Germline V gene sequence: CDR1 SGHTA, CDR2 FQGNSA. This CDR3 is 19 amino acids long. Between the trimmed V and J ends, which lost 1 base and 7 bases, there was a span of 23 bases.

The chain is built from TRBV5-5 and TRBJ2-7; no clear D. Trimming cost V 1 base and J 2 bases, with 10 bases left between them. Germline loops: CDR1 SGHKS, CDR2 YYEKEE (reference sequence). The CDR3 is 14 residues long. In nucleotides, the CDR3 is TGTGCCAGCAGCTTGACAGTCCCTACCTACGAGCAGTACTTC. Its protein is CASSLTVPTYEQYF.

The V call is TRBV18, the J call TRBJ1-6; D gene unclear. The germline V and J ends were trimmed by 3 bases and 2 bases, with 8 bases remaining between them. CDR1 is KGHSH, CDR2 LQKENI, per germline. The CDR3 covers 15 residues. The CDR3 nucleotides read TGTGCCAGCTCACCGGGCACAACCTATAATTCACCCCTCCACTTT. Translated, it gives CASSPGTTYNSPLHF.

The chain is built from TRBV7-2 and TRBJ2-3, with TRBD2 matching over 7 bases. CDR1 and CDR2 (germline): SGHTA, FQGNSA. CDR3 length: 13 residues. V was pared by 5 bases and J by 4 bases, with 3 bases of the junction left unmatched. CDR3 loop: CASSRDYSDTQYF. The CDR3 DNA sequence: TGTGCCAGCAGCCGGGACTATTCAGATACGCAGTATTTT.

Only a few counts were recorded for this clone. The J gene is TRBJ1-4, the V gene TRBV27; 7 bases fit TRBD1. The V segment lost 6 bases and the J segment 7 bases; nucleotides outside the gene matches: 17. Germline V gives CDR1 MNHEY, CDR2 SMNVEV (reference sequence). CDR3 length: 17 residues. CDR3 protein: CASSRDSSTVEIEKLFF. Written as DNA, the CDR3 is TGTGCCAGCAGCCGGGACAGTTCCACCGTGGAGATTGAAAAACTGTTTTTT.

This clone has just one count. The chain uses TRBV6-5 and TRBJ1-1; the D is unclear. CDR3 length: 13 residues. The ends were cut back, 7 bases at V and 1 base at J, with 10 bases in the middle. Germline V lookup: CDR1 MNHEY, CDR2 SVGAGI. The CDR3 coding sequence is TGTGCCAGCACCCTTACACGGAACACTGAAGCTTTCTTT. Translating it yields CASTLTRNTEAFF.

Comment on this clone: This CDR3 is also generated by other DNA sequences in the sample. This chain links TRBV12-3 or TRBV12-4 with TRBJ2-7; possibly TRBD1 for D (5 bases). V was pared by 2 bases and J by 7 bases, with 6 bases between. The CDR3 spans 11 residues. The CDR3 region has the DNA TGTGCCAGCAGTTTAAACAGGGAGCAGTACTTC. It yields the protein CASSLNREQYF.